Sequencing of this T cell receptor beta chain was carried out in a study of neoadjuvant anti-PD-1 for oral cavity cancer. Study at large: Patients without progression got a fourth dose around day 43.

Sample time point: after neoadjuvant nivolumab, at surgical resection. Sequencing used immunoSEQ multiplex PCR; TCRdb keeps in-frame clones, though not all of them. Of 55,000 to 80,000 clones listed, roughly nine tenths are singletons. Germline values: CDR1 SGHRS, CDR2 YFSETQ. J gave up 7 bases and V 0 bases, and 9 bases lay outside the gene matches. The CDR3 spans 16 residues. The sequence was collected from a person aged 40-85 years with oral cavity squamous cell carcinoma. The chain is built from TRBV5-1 and TRBJ1-4; TRBD1 aligns across 7 bases. This material consisted of PBMCs, taken after nivolumab (anti-PD-1) treatment. This CDR3 reads CASSLDQLTGFEKLFF. In DNA form, the CDR3 reads TGCGCCAGCAGCTTGGACCAATTGACAGGGTTTGAAAAACTGTTTTTT.